One and the same sample provided the 26 T cell receptor beta chains below, sequenced in a study of cytomegalovirus exposure and HLA in healthy donors. Generated by immunoSEQ multiplex PCR, the TCRdb table keeps only in-frame clones and is missing some. The sample has approximately 200,000 clones, around nine tenths seen once. Material for sequencing was PBMCs. All receptors derive from a woman aged 18-35 years in good health and CMV-seronegative.

The chain uses TRBV5-1 and TRBJ1-4, with a weak D call TRBD1 (5 bases). Germline lookup yields CDR1 SGHRS and CDR2 YFSETQ. This CDR3 spans 17 amino acids. Trimming pared 0 bases from V and 7 bases from J, leaving 19 bases between. In DNA form, the CDR3 reads TGCGCCAGCAGCTTGGACAGGACCCAGCCAGGGTTTGAAAAACTGTTTTTT. Translated: CASSLDRTQPGFEKLFF. Filled out from reference TRBV5-1 and TRBJ1-4, the complete variable domain reads KAGVTQTPRYLIKTRGQQVTLSCSPISGHRSVSWYQQTPGQGLQFLFEYFSETQRNKGNFPGRFSGRQFSNSRSEMNVSTLELGDSALYLCASSLDRTQPGFEKLFFGSGTQLSVL.

The V gene is TRBV6-1, the J gene TRBJ2-7; perhaps TRBD1 as D (5 bases). Trimming took off 7 bases at V and 2 bases at J, with 9 bases between the two ends. The germline V gene has CDR1 MNHNS and CDR2 SASEGT. This CDR3 comprises 12 residues. The DNA for the CDR3 is TGTGCCAGCACCTCAGGGACCTACGAGCAGTACTTC. Translation: CASTSGTYEQYF.

The chain couples TRBV19 to TRBJ2-7; the match to TRBD1 covers 9 bases. The CDR3 consists of 15 residues. Germline V gene sequence: CDR1 LNHDA, CDR2 SQIVND (reference sequence). V was clipped by 7 bases and J by 0 bases; unmatched bases: 7. The CDR3 reads CASTAGTGYSYEQYF. CDR3 nucleotide sequence: TGTGCCAGTACCGCCGGGACAGGGTACTCCTACGAGCAGTACTTC.

This clone has a single count. V usage is TRBV7-8 and J usage is TRBJ2-5; TRBD2 agrees at 7 bases. Germline V gene sequence: CDR1 SGHVS, CDR2 FQNEAQ. This CDR3 is built from 15 residues. Trimming cost V 6 bases and J 5 bases; bases outside gene matches: 12. The CDR3 reads CASSRGGSLGETQYF. As DNA, the CDR3 is TGTGCCAGCAGTAGGGGCGGGAGCTTGGGTGAGACCCAGTACTTC.

The V call is TRBV5-4, the J call TRBJ2-5, with TRBD1 matching over 7 bases. The germline CDR1 and CDR2 sequences are SGHNT and YYREEE (reference sequence). With V trimmed by 2 bases and J by 5 bases, 9 bases remained unmatched. The CDR3 consists of 15 residues. CDR3 sequence: CASSLSTGSRETQYF. CDR3 in DNA: TGTGCCAGCAGCTTATCGACAGGGAGCCGGGAGACCCAGTACTTC. Variable domain in full (rest from reference TRBV5-4 and TRBJ2-5): ETGVTQSPTHLIKTRGQQVTLRCSSQSGHNTVSWYQQALGQGPQFIFQYYREEENGRGNFPPRFSGLQFPNYSSELNVNALELDDSALYLCASSLSTGSRETQYFGPGTRLLVL.

J is TRBJ2-5 and V is TRBV29-1; a possible D gene is TRBD2 (5 bases). This CDR3 has 13 residues. The V gene's germline CDR1 is SQVTM and CDR2 ANQGSEA. V lost 5 bases to trimming and J lost 0 bases, with 10 bases between them. CDR3 DNA: TGCAGCGTTTTGCGGGTATACCAAGAGACCCAGTACTTC. Its translation: CSVLRVYQETQYF.

The chain recombines TRBV7-6 with TRBJ2-7; D is possibly TRBD2 (5 bases). Per germline, CDR1 SGHVS and CDR2 FNYEAQ. This CDR3 region has 15 residues. The V and J ends lost 3 bases and 6 bases respectively, with 18 bases between them. CDR3 in DNA: TGTGCCAGCAGCTTGGGAAGAGGGTCCCCCTTCGAGCAGTACTTC. This translates into CASSLGRGSPFEQYF.

J is TRBJ2-5 and V is TRBV6-5; 7 nucleotides line up with TRBD1. Germline trimming cut 6 bases from V and 1 base from J; bases unmatched to any gene: 2. Looked up from germline, CDR1 is MNHEY and CDR2 is SVGAGI. CDR3 length equals 13 residues. DNA of the CDR3: TGTGCCAGCAGGACAGGGCCCCAAGAGACCCAGTACTTC. Amino acids: CASRTGPQETQYF.

The table lists this clone with a few counts. The chain joins TRBV7-9 to TRBJ2-1; D is possibly TRBD2 (5 bases). Germline V gives CDR1 SEHNR, CDR2 FQNEAQ (reference sequence). The V end was cut by 8 bases, the J end by 7 bases, with 18 bases between. The length of the CDR3 is 14 residues. Written as DNA, the CDR3 is TGTGCCAGCGGTGGACGGAGGATGGCTAATGAGCAGTTCTTC. Its translation is CASGGRRMANEQFF. The entire variable domain, with the rest obtained from reference TRBV7-9 and TRBJ2-1, is as follows: DTGVSQNPRHKITKRGQNVTFRCDPISEHNRLYWYRQTLGQGPEFLTYFQNEAQLEKSRLLSDRFSAERPKGSFSTLEIQRTEQGDSAMYLCASGGRRMANEQFFGPGTRLTVL.

The chain links TRBV29-1 to TRBJ2-1, with 10 bases fitting TRBD1. V shed 5 bases, J shed 8 bases, and the junction held 12 bases outside the gene matches. Germline V CDR1 and CDR2: SQVTM, ANQGSEA. The length of the CDR3 is 15 residues. The chain's CDR3 is CSVNPGQGSDYEQFF. CDR3 sequence (DNA): TGCAGCGTTAACCCGGGACAGGGGAGCGATTATGAGCAGTTCTTC.

This sequence joins TRBV27 and TRBJ1-2, with TRBD1 as a possible D gene (5 bases). V was shortened by 5 bases and J by 5 bases, with 21 bases between the two germline ends. There are 16 residues in the CDR3. CDR1 and CDR2 from the germline V gene are MNHEY and SMNVEV (reference sequence). The CDR3 region is CASSIGTPGGGYGYTF. In nucleotides, the CDR3 is TGTGCCAGCAGTATCGGGACCCCCGGGGGGGGGTATGGCTACACCTTC.

The chain employs TRBV28 and TRBJ2-2, with 8 nucleotides matching TRBD1. The junction had 8 bases not matched to a gene; V was cut back by 3 bases and J by 5 bases. The CDR3 runs to 16 residues. CDR1 and CDR2 (germline): MDHEN, SYDVKM. CDR3 in DNA: TGTGCCAGCAGTTTTTCGGGGACAGGTCTGACCGGGGAGCTGTTTTTT. Translation: CASSFSGTGLTGELFF.

The genes are TRBV4-1 and TRBJ2-7, with 8 bases fitting TRBD1. The germline V gene has CDR1 MGHRA and CDR2 YSYEKL. V gave up 5 bases and J gave up 4 bases; unmatched junction bases: 7. This CDR3 has 14 residues. CDR3 nucleotides: TGCGCCAGCAGCATGACCCAGGGGGCGTACGAGCAGTACTTC. Encoded protein: CASSMTQGAYEQYF.

The V gene is TRBV7-8, the J gene TRBJ2-7, with 12 bases fitting TRBD2. Germline V gives CDR1 SGHVS, CDR2 FQNEAQ. The CDR3 length is 15 residues. V trimming: 5 bases; J trimming: 3 bases; junction bases outside the gene matches: 5. The chain's CDR3 is CASSPWTSGIYEQYF. DNA for the CDR3: TGTGCCAGCAGCCCCTGGACTAGCGGGATCTACGAGCAGTACTTC.

This sequence joins TRBV15 and TRBJ2-1, with D perhaps TRBD2 (6 bases). The length of the CDR3 is 15 residues. Trimming stripped 3 bases from V and 4 bases from J, with 13 bases between. The germline V gene has CDR1 LNHNV and CDR2 YYDKDF (reference sequence). CDR3 in amino acids: CATSRQRVPYNEQFF. In DNA, the CDR3 is TGTGCCACCAGCAGGCAGCGGGTGCCGTACAATGAGCAGTTCTTC.

The chain carries TRBV28 and TRBJ2-5; 7 bases are a match to TRBD1. This CDR3 spans 12 amino acids. In germline, CDR1 is MDHEN, CDR2 SYDVKM. The V segment lost 5 bases and the J segment 5 bases; nucleotides outside the gene matches: 2. CDR3 DNA sequence: TGTGCCAGCAGTACAGGGGTCGAGACCCAGTACTTC. Translating it yields CASSTGVETQYF. The variable domain in full, completed from reference TRBV28 and TRBJ2-5, reads DVKVTQSSRYLVKRTGEKVFLECVQDMDHENMFWYRQDPGLGLRLIYFSYDVKMKEKGDIPEGYSVSREKKERFSLILESASTNQTSMYLCASSTGVETQYFGPGTRLLVL.

The sample holds one count of this clone. This chain uses TRBV25-1 with TRBJ2-2; TRBD1 agrees at 7 bases. J was trimmed by 4 bases and V by 5 bases; bases with no gene match: 7. The CDR3 is 15 amino acids. Germline CDR1 reads MGHDK; CDR2 reads SYGVNS. CDR3 DNA sequence: TGTGCCAGCAGTCTTCACAGGGGACGCACCGGGGAGCTGTTTTTT. It codes for CASSLHRGRTGELFF.

This chain links TRBV9 with TRBJ2-7; D possibly corresponds to TRBD1 (5 bases). CDR3 size: 14 residues. Between the trimmed V and J ends, which lost 0 bases and 6 bases, there was a span of 13 bases. CDR1 is SGDLS and CDR2 is YYNGEE in the germline V gene. The CDR3 sequence is CASSVEGPPSEQYF. The DNA of the CDR3 is TGTGCCAGCAGCGTAGAGGGGCCTCCGAGCGAGCAGTACTTC. The variable domain in full, completed from reference TRBV9 and TRBJ2-7, reads DSGVTQTPKHLITATGQRVTLRCSPRSGDLSVYWYQQSLDQGLQFLIQYYNGEERAKGNILERFSAQQFPDLHSELNLSSLELGDSALYFCASSVEGPPSEQYFGPGTRLTVT.

The V call is TRBV5-5, the J call TRBJ2-3, with D unclear. CDR1 is SGHKS, CDR2 YYEKEE, per germline (reference sequence). The CDR3 is 14 residues long. The ends were cut back, 0 bases at V and 2 bases at J, with 7 bases in the middle. The CDR3 protein is CASSLELITDTQYF. CDR3 bases: TGTGCCAGCAGCTTGGAACTGATCACAGATACGCAGTATTTT.

J is TRBJ2-4 and V is TRBV5-1, with TRBD2 matching over 11 bases. Germline trimming cut 0 bases from V and 1 base from J; bases unmatched to any gene: 12. Germline V gene data show CDR1 as SGHRS and CDR2 as YFSETQ. This CDR3 is built from 20 residues. CDR3 nucleotides: TGCGCCAGCAGCTTGGGAACTAGCGGGAGTACCGTTCGGGCCAAAAACATTCAGTACTTC. Translated: CASSLGTSGSTVRAKNIQYF.

V gene TRBV27 combines with J gene TRBJ1-2; 9 nucleotides match TRBD1. V trimming: 6 bases; J trimming: 3 bases; junction bases outside the gene matches: 5. The germline V gene encodes CDR1 MNHEY and CDR2 SMNVEV (reference sequence). This CDR3 comprises 14 residues. CDR3 in amino acids: CASRPQGADYGYTF. The CDR3 DNA sequence: TGTGCCAGCAGGCCACAGGGGGCCGACTATGGCTACACCTTC.

This chain joins TRBV15 and TRBJ2-5; 8 bases match TRBD2. The J segment lost 2 bases and the V segment lost 5 bases, leaving 13 bases of the junction unmatched. The CDR3 consists of 17 residues. CDR1 and CDR2 from the germline V gene are LNHNV and YYDKDF (reference sequence). CDR3 nucleotides: TGTGCCACCAGCCTATCCCGACTAGCGATAGTTCAAGAGACCCAGTACTTC. It is translated as CATSLSRLAIVQETQYF.

V and J are TRBV5-8 and TRBJ2-1, with a weak D call TRBD2 (6 bases). Germline assignment: CDR1 SGHTS and CDR2 YDEGEE. Trimming cost V 3 bases and J 2 bases, with 12 bases left between them. The CDR3 covers 15 residues. For the CDR3, the DNA is TGTGCCAGCAGCTGGAGGGTTGCGGCCTACAATGAGCAGTTCTTC. This translates into CASSWRVAAYNEQFF. Full variable domain (remainder filled in from reference TRBV5-8 and TRBJ2-1): EAGVTQSPTHLIKTRGQQATLRCSPISGHTSVYWYQQALGLGLQFLLWYDEGEERNRGNFPPRFSGRQFPNYSSELNVNALELEDSALYLCASSWRVAAYNEQFFGPGTRLTVL.

For the CDR3, the DNA is TGTGCCAGCAGAGGGGGGGGGTTCGCAGATACGCAGTATTTT. This codes for CASRGGGFADTQYF. This chain joins TRBV27 and TRBJ2-3; possibly TRBD2 for D (7 bases). V was trimmed by 6 bases and J by 4 bases, leaving 14 bases between them. CDR1 and CDR2 (germline): MNHEY, SMNVEV (reference sequence). The CDR3 is made up of 14 amino acids.

This clone is a singleton in its sample. The V call is TRBV7-2, the J call TRBJ2-1; 11 bases align to TRBD1. Per germline, CDR1 SGHTA and CDR2 FQGNSA. Germline trimming cut 1 base from V and 4 bases from J; bases unmatched to any gene: 9. This CDR3 comprises 18 residues. The CDR3 is CASSLVAAGQGGYNEQFF. The CDR3 nucleotides are TGTGCCAGCAGCTTAGTCGCAGCGGGACAGGGGGGATACAATGAGCAGTTCTTC. Supplemented by reference TRBV7-2 and TRBJ2-1, the full variable domain reads GAGVSQSPSNKVTEKGKDVELRCDPISGHTALYWYRQSLGQGLEFLIYFQGNSAPDKSGLPSDRFSAERTGGSVSTLTIQRTQQEDSAVYLCASSLVAAGQGGYNEQFFGPGTRLTVL.

The chain couples TRBV5-4 to TRBJ2-6; 8 positions match TRBD1. The V gene's germline CDR1 is SGHNT and CDR2 YYREEE (reference sequence). The CDR3 extends over 18 amino acids. The trim removed 1 base at V and 1 base at J, leaving 7 bases unmatched. In nucleotides, the CDR3 is TGTGCCAGCAGCTTGTTACCGACAGGGGAATCTGGGGCCAACGTCCTGACTTTC. Translating it yields CASSLLPTGESGANVLTF.